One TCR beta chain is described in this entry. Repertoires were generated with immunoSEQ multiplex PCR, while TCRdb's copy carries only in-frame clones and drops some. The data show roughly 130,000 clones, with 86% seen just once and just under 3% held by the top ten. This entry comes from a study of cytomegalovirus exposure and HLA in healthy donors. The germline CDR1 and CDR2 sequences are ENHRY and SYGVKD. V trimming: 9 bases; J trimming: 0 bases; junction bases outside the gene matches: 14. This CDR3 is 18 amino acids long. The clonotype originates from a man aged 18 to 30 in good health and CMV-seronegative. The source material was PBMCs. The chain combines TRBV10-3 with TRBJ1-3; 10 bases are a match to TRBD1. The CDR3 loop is CAIWTGGLSPTSGNTIYF. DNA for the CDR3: TGTGCCATTTGGACAGGGGGTCTCTCTCCCACCTCTGGAAACACCATATATTTT.